This T cell receptor beta chain was obtained from a study of cytomegalovirus exposure and HLA in healthy donors. Findings of the study overall: The productive fraction for most TCR beta V segments was about 87% or about 30% in an earlier analysis. A likely sequencing artifact accounted for one observed cluster of highly shared sequence variants.

Germline V gene lookup returns CDR1 LNHDA and CDR2 SQIVND (reference sequence). With V trimmed by 1 base and J by 4 bases, 11 bases remained unmatched. The CDR3 has 17 amino acids. As to this clone: Its target is unknown.

The PCR employed 60 Vbeta primers together with 13 Jbeta primers. Clones were read by immunoSEQ multiplex PCR, and TCRdb kept only the in-frame ones, dropping some. The repertoire table contains around 210,000 clones. The receptor comes from a woman aged 25-40 years in good health and CMV-seropositive. Sequenced: PBMCs. The chain is built from TRBV19 and TRBJ1-1, with TRBD1 matching over 8 bases. In DNA, the CDR3 is TGTGCCAGTAGTATAGTTGAGGTCAGGGGGCGGACCACTGAAGCTTTCTTT. Protein sequence: CASSIVEVRGRTTEAFF.